This paragraph covers one TCR beta chain sequence. Antigen specificity is unknown. The data stem from a study of beta chain features in type 1 diabetes. General observations from the study: Insertions were fewer and deletions more numerous at VDJ junctions in type 1 diabetes patients.

With V trimmed by 3 bases and J by 6 bases, 8 bases remained unmatched. This CDR3 spans 15 amino acids. Per germline, CDR1 SGHTA and CDR2 FQGTGA. Isolated RNA was reverse transcribed in full, so expressed TCRB transcripts were sequenced. Sequencing used immunoSEQ multiplex PCR; TCRdb keeps in-frame clones, though not all of them. The sample gives approximately 400,000 clones, over 12% of which show up once; approximately 0.02% is in the top ten. This chain joins TRBV7-3 and TRBJ2-3; 8 nucleotides line up with TRBD2. This sequence was found in a woman between 18 and 29 years old in good health. Sequenced: naive CD4+ T cells from blood. Here the CDR3 reads CASSFDGRASDTQYF. As DNA, the CDR3 is TGTGCCAGCAGCTTCGACGGGAGGGCCTCCGATACGCAGTATTTT.